This T cell receptor beta chain was recovered during a study of beta chain features in type 1 diabetes (dated by TCRdb to the late 2010s). Looking at the study overall: Mean age, gender distribution, total cell number and subset yield did not differ between patients and healthy donors. In the study, recently diagnosed type 1 diabetes patients and matched healthy donors were compared on the TCRB repertoires of their sorted circulating CD4+ T cell subsets. Regulatory and stem cell-like memory subsets were obtained from only 8 patients and about eight healthy donors, while naive and central memory subsets were obtained from all 30 or so donors. A total of 100 million to 140 million sorted cells were examined across all samples, and the number of cells per subset was strongly correlated with RNA yield.

The entire isolated RNA was reverse transcribed using the High Capacity cDNA Reverse Transcription Kit, and thus expressed TCRB transcripts were sequenced. Deep immunoSEQ sequencing was performed on naive, central memory and regulatory T cell samples, with an average of approximately 3.9 million total reads per sample. Sorted cells were lysed in RLT buffer, and RNA was extracted using DNase-treated RNeasy Micro or Mini kits according to cell number. Each cell subset was processed on its own to prevent cross-contamination, while patient and healthy donor samples were processed together. The immunoSEQ multiplex PCR was used to amplify TCRB sequences from cDNA, yielding 87-bp fragments that span the CDR3 region. Amplicons were sequenced on the Illumina HiSeq platform. The published analysis was carried out like this. Synthetic template baselines were used to correct PCR bias computationally, reads within Hamming distance 2 were collapsed, and singletons that could not be merged were discarded. Reads were aligned against IMGT to assign V, D and J genes, CDR3 length and insertions or deletions at six rearrangement sites. Clonotype counts were normalized to sorted cell number within each subset before computing true diversity and Gini coefficients with the tcR R package. The overlap coefficient, calculated on TCRB nucleotide sequences, was used to measure repertoire sharing. As a proxy for the pre-selection repertoire, out-of-frame TCRB sequences from naive cells were analyzed. In TCRdb, the immuneACCESS table is reduced to in-frame sequences with V and J assigned. These tables do not hold every clone; where another copy was compared, an unresolved V gene accounts for under half, and the others remain unexplained. That table furnishes V, J and clone size, whereas the DNA furnished D and trimming. The sample table lists some 410,000 clones, roughly an eighth of them with a count of one. The biggest ten clones account for less than 0.06% of the sample.

Each donor gave one peripheral blood draw, averaging roughly 120 mL, which was collected into heparinised tubes. A BD FACSAria II was used to sort naive, central memory, regulatory and stem cell-like memory CD4+ T cells with a panel that included CD45RO, CCR7, CD25, CD127, CD95 and CD27. Purity was above 95% for every sorted population. PBMCs were separated immediately by Lymphoprep density gradient centrifugation and were stained directly, without being cultured. So that batch effects would be minimized, each experiment stained and sorted samples in pairs, pairing one healthy donor with one patient. The full study reports these points: PCR may preferentially amplify shorter templates, but because patient and control samples were amplified and corrected together, any resulting skew would affect both groups equally. Because the HLA sub-analyses included only small numbers of individuals, any influence of HLA type on TCRB rearrangement was left unresolved. Because cDNA was sequenced instead of genomic DNA, activated cells with high expression could be over-represented, although the groups did not differ in activation or CD3 levels. Naive, central memory and regulatory TCRB repertoires appeared more similar among patients than among healthy donors. Type 1 diabetes patients showed a moderate but significant shortening of TCRB CDR3 length in all four CD4+ subsets. Fewer insertions and more nucleotide deletions at VDJ recombination sites were observed in patients with type 1 diabetes, implying thymic rearrangement abnormalities.

About this clone: It lacks a known antigen. Per-base qualities were not stored, and no clone one base away is much larger.

The TCR comes from a woman aged 18-29 years in good health. The sample taken for sequencing was naive CD4+ T cells from blood. The meaning of the sample's cell subset or site label: true naive CD4+ T cells.

CDR3 protein: CASSLAVGFTDEQYF. The DNA sequence is as follows: TGTGCCAGCAGCTTAGCGGTCGGGTTTACGGACGAGCAGTACTTC. The sequence links TRBV7-3 to TRBJ2-7; the D segment cannot be called with confidence. The trim is 2 bases for V and 5 bases for J, with a gap of 16 bases between the germline ends. The CDR3 runs 15 amino acids, cysteine and phenylalanine included. The sequence is cut down to CDR3 DNA, 45 bases in frame from base 1. The CDR1 and CDR2 encoded by the germline V gene are SGHTA and FQGTGA.